Shown below are 6 T cell receptor beta chains from a single sample sequenced in a study of identical twins. One entry per CDR3 protein, called by TCRdb with MiXCR from the 5' RACE reads. The sample holds some 500,000 distinct CDR3 sequences, more than 9% seen once. The same sample was also studied in work on yellow fever vaccine responses in identical twins.

The sequenced sample consisted of PBMCs. The origin of the receptors is a woman aged 18-30 years in good health.

At least ten counts were recorded for this clonotype. The gene calls are TRBV4-2 and TRBJ2-7, with 9 bases that match TRBD2. The CDR3 contains 15 residues. J was trimmed by 2 bases and V by 1 base; bases with no gene match: 3. Germline V gives CDR1 LGHNA, CDR2 YNFKEQ. The CDR3 reads CASSQVAGGPYEQYF. The CDR3 bases are TGTGCCAGCAGCCAAGTGGCGGGAGGGCCCTACGAGCAGTACTTC.

This rearrangement joins TRBV11-2 to TRBJ2-1, with TRBD2 matching 8 bases. Germline values: CDR1 SGHAT, CDR2 FQNNGV. Trimming removed 0 bases from V and 1 base from J; junction bases left unmatched: 14. CDR3 length: 20 amino acids. The CDR3 loop reads CASSLDLVPRGRPSYNEQFF. CDR3 in DNA: TGTGCCAGCAGCTTAGATCTGGTGCCTCGCGGGAGGCCTTCCTACAATGAGCAGTTCTTC.

The chain joins TRBV12-3 or TRBV12-4 to TRBJ1-6; D gene ambiguous. The CDR3 covers 15 residues. V lost 2 bases to trimming and J lost 0 bases, with 5 bases between them. The CDR3 loop is CASSLPSSYNSPLHF. CDR3 DNA: TGTGCCAGCAGTTTACCAAGCTCCTATAATTCACCCCTCCACTTT.

This chain connects TRBV12-3 or TRBV12-4 to TRBJ1-2, with D hard to call. Deletions cut 2 bases from V and 4 bases from J, with 14 bases between. CDR3 length equals 15 residues. The CDR3 DNA is TGTGCCAGCAGTTTACGGGATGGGGTTAGCTATGGCTACACCTTC. The encoded protein is CASSLRDGVSYGYTF.

This clonotype has a handful of counts. Here the CDR3 reads CASGGLAGSYNEQFF. The CDR3 bases are TGTGCCAGCGGGGGACTAGCGGGCTCCTACAATGAGCAGTTCTTC. J is TRBJ2-1 and V is TRBV7-6, with 12 bases aligning to TRBD2. Germline V gene lookup returns CDR1 SGHVS and CDR2 FNYEAQ. The CDR3 runs to 15 residues. Trimming cost V 8 bases and J 0 bases; bases outside gene matches: 2.

This clonotype was recorded many times. J is TRBJ2-7 and V is TRBV28; 7 nucleotides match TRBD2. The V gene end was trimmed by 6 bases and the J gene end by 4 bases; junction bases not matched to a gene: 6. CDR1 is MDHEN and CDR2 is SYDVKM in the germline V gene. This CDR3 has 13 residues. The CDR3 nucleotides are TGTGCCAGCAGCGCCGGGGGGATATACGAGCAGTACTTC. This gives the protein CASSAGGIYEQYF.